This entry concerns a single T cell receptor (beta chain). This sample stems from a study of blood T cell repertoires in COVID-19. At the level of the study: Samples of COVID-19 (acute and convalescent) were obtained from the United States, Italy and Spain.

The germline CDR1 and CDR2 sequences are SGDLS and YYNGEE. The CDR3 covers 15 residues. The V gene lost 3 bases and the J gene lost 3 bases, with 10 bases spanning the gap. This table comes from immunoSEQ multiplex PCR, and its TCRdb copy is limited to in-frame clones, with some not included. The sample consists of 65,000 to 85,000 clones, about 88% of them appearing once. This TCR was recovered from a human donor in a cohort sampled during active COVID-19. The rearrangement links TRBV9 to TRBJ2-6, with D possibly being TRBD2 (6 bases). The sample comprised peripheral blood. CDR3 region: CASSAGTYGANVLTF. Here the CDR3 DNA reads TGTGCCAGCAGCGCCGGGACTTATGGGGCCAACGTCCTGACTTTC.